Each of the 28 T cell receptor beta chains below was sequenced from the same sample in a study of shared clonotypes between healthy human individuals. The assay was immunoSEQ multiplex PCR, and TCRdb's table has in-frame clones only and misses some. The data show some 1.5 million clones, 95% to 99% seen once. What was sequenced was naive CD4+ T cells sorted from blood. Sample subset: CD45RA+ positively selected. The origin of the receptors is a man in his thirties or forties in good health.

The V call is TRBV11-2, the J call TRBJ1-5, with D maybe TRBD1 (5 bases). The CDR3 length is 14 residues. Trimming left V 5 bases short and J 1 base short, with 9 bases between. Germline CDR1 reads SGHAT; CDR2 reads FQNNGV. Here the CDR3 reads CASSPPGSNQPQHF. CDR3 nucleotides: TGTGCCAGCAGCCCGCCAGGGAGCAATCAGCCCCAGCATTTT. Filled out from reference TRBV11-2 and TRBJ1-5, the complete variable domain reads EAGVAQSPRYKIIEKRQSVAFWCNPISGHATLYWYQQILGQGPKLLIQFQNNGVVDDSQLPKDRFSAERLKGVDSTLKIQPAKLEDSAVYLCASSPPGSNQPQHFGDGTRLSIL.

Points on this clone: Other DNA variants within this sample encode the same CDR3. The gene calls are TRBV6-1 and TRBJ1-5, with 8 nucleotides matching TRBD1. Unmatched junction bases numbered 5, after V lost 6 bases and J lost 7 bases. Looked up from germline, CDR1 is MNHNS and CDR2 is SASEGT. The CDR3 spans 13 residues. In DNA form, the CDR3 reads TGTGCCAGCAGCGGACAGGGTGGACAGCCCCAGCATTTT. Translated, it gives CASSGQGGQPQHF.

The rearrangement uses TRBV7-9 and TRBJ2-7; D is possibly TRBD1 (5 bases). The CDR3 spans 15 residues. CDR1 and CDR2 (germline): SEHNR, FQNEAQ (reference sequence). V was clipped by 4 bases and J by 2 bases, with 15 bases between them. The CDR3 DNA reads TGTGCCAGCAGCTCCTTGACAGAGACTGCCTACGAGCAGTACTTC. Translating it yields CASSSLTETAYEQYF.

The V and J genes are TRBV18 and TRBJ2-1; D uncertain. Trimming shortened V by 3 bases and J by 4 bases, and 19 bases separated the two germline ends. CDR3 size: 17 residues. CDR1 is KGHSH and CDR2 is LQKENI in the germline V gene. For the CDR3, the DNA is TGTGCCAGCTCACCGATGCTGGTGAAAATTAATTACAATGAGCAGTTCTTC. Translation: CASSPMLVKINYNEQFF.

The chain carries TRBV7-2 and TRBJ2-2, with a possible D match to TRBD2 (6 bases). Germline-derived CDR1 and CDR2 are SGHTA and FQGNSA. The V gene lost 2 bases and the J gene lost 6 bases, with 13 bases spanning the gap. The CDR3 has 15 amino acids. This CDR3 is CASSLRTGVSGELFF. CDR3 sequence (DNA): TGTGCCAGCAGCTTAAGGACGGGAGTTTCCGGGGAGCTGTTTTTT.

The count of this clone is one. The V gene is TRBV19, the J gene TRBJ2-2; the D gene could be TRBD1 or TRBD2 (5 bases each). The CDR3 runs to 16 residues. Germline V gene lookup returns CDR1 LNHDA and CDR2 SQIVND (reference sequence). V lost 5 bases and J 6 bases, leaving 19 bases between the germline ends. CDR3 loop: CASSPRGQFSAGELFF. CDR3 DNA sequence: TGTGCCAGTAGTCCGAGGGGCCAGTTTTCCGCCGGGGAGCTGTTTTTT.

The gene calls are TRBV18 and TRBJ2-2; TRBD1 matches at 7 bases. With 2 bases clipped from V and 0 bases from J, the junction kept 3 bases outside the gene matches. This CDR3 has 16 residues. Germline CDR1 reads KGHSH; CDR2 reads LQKENI. The DNA for the CDR3 is TGTGCCAGCTCACCAACGGGACAGCCGAACACCGGGGAGCTGTTTTTT. This translates into CASSPTGQPNTGELFF.

The rearrangement links TRBV5-4 to TRBJ2-1; 11 positions agree with TRBD1. Germline V CDR1 and CDR2: SGHNT, YYREEE (reference sequence). CDR3 length: 15 amino acids. V lost 4 bases, J lost 7 bases, and 7 bases stayed unmatched. CDR3 nucleotides: TGTGCCAGCAGCAGGACAGGGGGCATGGGGAATGAGCAGTTCTTC. It yields the protein CASSRTGGMGNEQFF.

This chain joins TRBV6-6 and TRBJ1-3; D perhaps matches TRBD1 (6 bases). Germline assignment: CDR1 MNHNY and CDR2 SVGAGI (reference sequence). This CDR3 has 12 residues. V lost 6 bases and J 4 bases, leaving 7 bases between the germline ends. This CDR3 reads CASRDRGNTIYF. As DNA, the CDR3 is TGTGCCAGCAGGGACAGAGGAAACACCATATATTTT.

The chain links TRBV30 to TRBJ1-1; D not certain. With 4 bases removed from V and 1 base from J, the gap between germline ends came to 1 base. In germline, CDR1 is GTSNPN, CDR2 SVGIG (reference sequence). This CDR3 is built from 10 residues. CDR3 sequence reads: CAWTNTEAFF. CDR3 sequence (DNA): TGTGCCTGGACGAACACTGAAGCTTTCTTT. Together with reference TRBV30 and TRBJ1-1, the CDR3 gives the full variable domain: SQTIHQWPATLVQPVGSPLSLECTVEGTSNPNLYWYRQAAGRGLQLLFYSVGIGQISSEVPQNLSASRPQDRQFILSSKKLLLSDSGFYLCAWTNTEAFFGQGTRLTVV.

V is TRBV5-1 and J is TRBJ1-2; TRBD1 aligns across 10 bases. The CDR3 consists of 14 residues. After removal of 1 base from V and 6 bases from J, the junction contained 3 bases not matched to a gene. Germline V gene lookup returns CDR1 SGHRS and CDR2 YFSETQ. CDR3 sequence (DNA): TGCGCCAGCAGCTTGACGGGACAGGGGAATGGCTACACCTTC. Its translation is CASSLTGQGNGYTF.

The V gene is TRBV7-2, the J gene TRBJ2-7; weak D call: TRBD2 (6 bases). The germline gives CDR1 SGHTA, CDR2 FQGNSA. Trimming pared 1 base from V and 9 bases from J, leaving 7 bases between. The CDR3 has 11 amino acids. The CDR3 DNA reads TGTGCCAGCAGCTTAGTCGGGAGGCAGTACTTC. This gives the protein CASSLVGRQYF.

V usage is TRBV7-6 and J usage is TRBJ2-7; 7 positions agree with TRBD2. CDR3 length: 15 amino acids. J gave up 3 bases and V 5 bases, and 10 bases lay outside the gene matches. Germline CDR1 SGHVS, CDR2 FNYEAQ. The CDR3 bases are TGTGCCAGCAGCCTCACCGGGACTACTGGCTACGAGCAGTACTTC. It specifies CASSLTGTTGYEQYF.

The chain is built from TRBV28 and TRBJ2-7; TRBD2 might be the D (5 bases). Germline-derived CDR1 and CDR2 are MDHEN and SYDVKM. Trimming removed 8 bases at V and 4 bases at J, with 18 bases between. The CDR3 runs 14 residues. In nucleotides, the CDR3 is TGTGCCAGCCACGGGATCAATCATGAATACGAGCAGTACTTC. It encodes CASHGINHEYEQYF.

This chain uses TRBV2 with TRBJ1-3, with D unclear. CDR3 length: 13 residues. Germline CDR1 and CDR2: SNHLY and FYNNEI. The V end lost 8 bases, the J end lost 6 bases, and 14 bases lay between the germline ends. The CDR3 nucleotides are TGTGCCAGCGCGGAGGGAGGAAAAAACACCATATATTTT. Protein sequence: CASAEGGKNTIYF.

The gene calls are TRBV5-1 and TRBJ2-3; the D gene is possibly TRBD1 (6 bases). The V end was cut by 4 bases, the J end by 2 bases, with 14 bases between. This CDR3 comprises 15 residues. Germline V gene sequence: CDR1 SGHRS, CDR2 YFSETQ. The CDR3 protein is CASSRSRGPTDTQYF. For the CDR3, the DNA is TGCGCCAGCAGCCGAAGCAGGGGTCCCACAGATACGCAGTATTTT.

The genes are TRBV5-1 and TRBJ2-7; tentatively, D is TRBD1 (6 bases). The germline CDR1 and CDR2 sequences are SGHRS and YFSETQ. Trimming removed 5 bases from V and 2 bases from J, with 17 bases in between. This CDR3 is 15 amino acids long. The DNA of the CDR3 is TGCGCCAGCAGACTTACCGGGACAAGAACCTACGAGCAGTACTTC. Protein sequence: CASRLTGTRTYEQYF.

The CDR3 DNA sequence: TGTGCCAGTGGCCTTAGCTCCTACAATGAGCAGTTCTTC. Protein product: CASGLSSYNEQFF. The V call is TRBV19, the J call TRBJ2-1; D remains ambiguous. The CDR3 covers 13 residues. Germline V gene sequence: CDR1 LNHDA, CDR2 SQIVND (reference sequence). The V end lost 8 bases, the J end lost 0 bases, and 8 bases lay between the germline ends.

The rearrangement links TRBV14 to TRBJ1-1, with D possibly being TRBD1 (5 bases). The CDR3 is 12 residues long. Germline loops: CDR1 SGHDN, CDR2 FVKESK. Between the trimmed V and J ends, which lost 1 base and 9 bases, there was a span of 9 bases. CDR3 amino acids: CASSQVRGKAFF. CDR3 DNA sequence: TGTGCCAGCAGCCAAGTTCGGGGGAAAGCTTTCTTT.

The rearrangement joins TRBV10-3 to TRBJ2-5; D is uncertain. CDR1 and CDR2 (germline): ENHRY, SYGVKD. V was trimmed by 2 bases and J by 1 base, leaving 14 bases between them. The CDR3 length is 16 residues. DNA of the CDR3: TGTGCCATCAGTGAGCTGAGTTTGGACGGCCAAGAGACCCAGTACTTC. It yields the protein CAISELSLDGQETQYF.

CDR3 loop: CASSDLTRNNEQFF. The CDR3 region has the DNA TGTGCCAGCAGTGACCTAACACGGAACAATGAGCAGTTCTTC. This chain links TRBV6-1 with TRBJ2-1; D is unclear. The CDR3 is 14 amino acids. The ends were cut back, 3 bases at V and 5 bases at J, with 11 bases in the middle. Per the germline V gene, CDR1 is MNHNS and CDR2 is SASEGT.

A word on this clone: Other DNA sequences within the sample encode an identical CDR3. This sequence joins TRBV7-2 and TRBJ2-5; perhaps TRBD2 as D (6 bases). V shed 1 base and J shed 7 bases, with 7 bases lying between them. Germline values: CDR1 SGHTA, CDR2 FQGNSA. This CDR3 is 12 amino acids long. This CDR3 is CASSLGGVTQYF. In DNA form, the CDR3 reads TGTGCCAGCAGCTTAGGGGGGGTGACCCAGTACTTC.

The chain has TRBV30 and TRBJ1-5; D not certain. The CDR3 spans 14 residues. Trimming left V 1 base short and J 8 bases short, with 15 bases between. The V gene's germline CDR1 is GTSNPN and CDR2 SVGIG (reference sequence). This chain's CDR3 is CAWSGGRLGKPQHF. DNA for the CDR3: TGTGCCTGGAGTGGCGGCAGGCTCGGTAAGCCCCAGCATTTT.

This rearrangement joins TRBV15 to TRBJ2-7; TRBD2 agrees at 7 bases. This CDR3 contains 14 residues. J gave up 3 bases and V 5 bases, and 7 bases lay outside the gene matches. Germline V gives CDR1 LNHNV, CDR2 YYDKDF (reference sequence). The CDR3: CATSSSGPHYEQYF. CDR3 DNA sequence: TGTGCCACCAGCTCTAGCGGTCCCCACTACGAGCAGTACTTC. The complete variable domain, with remaining parts taken from reference TRBV15 and TRBJ2-7, reads DAMVIQNPRYQVTQFGKPVTLSCSQTLNHNVMYWYQQKSSQAPKLLFHYYDKDFNNEADTPDNFQSRRPNTSFCFLDIRSPGLGDTAMYLCATSSSGPHYEQYFGPGTRLTVT.

V gene TRBV4-2 combines with J gene TRBJ1-1; the D is unclear. V was shortened by 6 bases and J by 0 bases, with 20 bases between the two germline ends. CDR3 length: 17 amino acids. Germline lookup yields CDR1 LGHNA and CDR2 YNFKEQ. CDR3 protein: CASSPYIRETLNTEAFF. CDR3 nucleotides: TGTGCCAGCAGTCCTTACATCCGGGAAACGTTGAACACTGAAGCTTTCTTT.

The V call is TRBV7-2, the J call TRBJ1-2; 9 bases align to TRBD1. V was clipped by 1 base and J by 3 bases; unmatched bases: 6. The CDR3 spans 16 residues. The germline V gene has CDR1 SGHTA and CDR2 FQGNSA. The CDR3 bases are TGTGCCAGCAGCTTAGTGGGAGGACAGGGGCACTATGGCTACACCTTC. Amino acid sequence: CASSLVGGQGHYGYTF.

Comment on this clone: Within the sample, other DNA sequences also encode this same CDR3. The chain employs TRBV28 and TRBJ2-7, with D perhaps TRBD1 (5 bases). Trimming took off 5 bases at V and 4 bases at J, with 9 bases between the two ends. In germline, CDR1 is MDHEN, CDR2 SYDVKM. CDR3 size: 12 residues. The CDR3 coding sequence is TGTGCCAGCAGTCCGGACACGTACGAGCAGTACTTC. This sequence encodes CASSPDTYEQYF. The variable domain in full, with the rest retrieved from reference TRBV28 and TRBJ2-7, is DVKVTQSSRYLVKRTGEKVFLECVQDMDHENMFWYRQDPGLGLRLIYFSYDVKMKEKGDIPEGYSVSREKKERFSLILESASTNQTSMYLCASSPDTYEQYFGPGTRLTVT.

J is TRBJ1-2 and V is TRBV27; D gene unclear. V shed 7 bases and J shed 8 bases, with 17 bases lying between them. Germline V lookup: CDR1 MNHEY, CDR2 SMNVEV (reference sequence). The CDR3 spans 13 residues. The CDR3 region is CASTIEGRSGYTF. CDR3 DNA sequence: TGTGCCAGCACGATTGAGGGTCGAAGCGGCTACACCTTC.